Following are 26 T cell receptor beta chains from one sample sequenced in a study of T cells in Graves' hyperthyroidism and ophthalmopathy. Authors of the study amplified TCR beta CDR3 regions from RNA transcripts. In the first-round RT-PCR of the TCR CDR3, the HTBI primer set was used. TCRdb re-called the multiplex PCR reads with MiXCR, one entry per CDR3 protein. The sample contains around 430,000 distinct CDR3 sequences, just under 15% of which appear only once. Sequencing was carried out using blood. The receptors derive from a woman aged 25-40 years with Graves' hyperthyroidism.

The sample holds many counts of this clonotype. This rearrangement joins TRBV29-1 to TRBJ2-7; TRBD2 matches at 9 bases. The CDR3 sequence is 15 residues long. The ends lost 5 bases at V and 3 bases at J; junction bases unmatched: 11. The germline CDR1 and CDR2 sequences are SQVTM and ANQGSEA. CDR3 protein: CSVTRREGPSYEQYF. The CDR3 DNA sequence: TGCAGCGTTACCCGGCGGGAGGGGCCTAGCTACGAGCAGTACTTC.

This clonotype was seen many times. V gene TRBV28 combines with J gene TRBJ1-1; a possible D gene is TRBD1 (5 bases). The germline gives CDR1 MDHEN, CDR2 SYDVKM. V lost 6 bases and J lost 7, with 15 bases in between. This CDR3 has 13 amino acids. The CDR3 nucleotides read TGTGCCAGCAGGGGAGGGGTAGTGGGTGAAGCTTTCTTT. Protein product: CASRGGVVGEAFF.

The J gene is TRBJ2-3, the V gene TRBV19; 7 nucleotides agree with TRBD1. Trimming took 7 bases from V and 2 from J; bases not matched to a gene: 9. Germline V gene lookup returns CDR1 LNHDA and CDR2 SQIVND (reference sequence). The CDR3 length is 15 residues. The CDR3 reads CASMKQGRYTDTQYF. The CDR3 DNA reads as TGTGCCAGTATGAAACAGGGGCGATACACAGATACGCAGTATTTT.

CDR3 coding DNA: TGCGCCAGCAGCTTGGAGGGGGCAGCTACTAACTATGGCTACACCTTC. Its protein product is CASSLEGAATNYGYTF. The chain joins TRBV5-1 to TRBJ1-2; 7 positions agree with TRBD1. V lost 0 bases to trimming and J lost 0 bases; unmatched junction nucleotides: 5. CDR3 length: 16 residues. Germline V CDR1 and CDR2: SGHRS, YFSETQ. Using reference TRBV5-1 and TRBJ1-2 for the parts outside the CDR3, the full variable domain is KAGVTQTPRYLIKTRGQQVTLSCSPISGHRSVSWYQQTPGQGLQFLFEYFSETQRNKGNFPGRFSGRQFSNSRSEMNVSTLELGDSALYLCASSLEGAATNYGYTFGSGTRLTVV.

V is TRBV12-3 or TRBV12-4 and J is TRBJ2-5, with TRBD1 identical over 8 bases. Unmatched junction bases numbered 8, after V lost 7 bases and J lost 7 bases. The CDR3 is 13 residues long. The chain's CDR3 is CASIDQGAGTQYF. The CDR3 region has the DNA TGTGCCAGCATCGATCAGGGGGCAGGGACCCAGTACTTC.

The rearrangement uses TRBV5-1 and TRBJ2-7, with no clear D. The CDR3 runs to 13 residues. Germline loops: CDR1 SGHRS, CDR2 YFSETQ. Between the trimmed V and J ends, which lost 2 bases and 0 bases, there was a span of 6 bases. The CDR3 sequence is CASSFPHSYEQYF. The CDR3 nucleotides are TGCGCCAGCAGCTTTCCCCACTCCTACGAGCAGTACTTC. The full variable domain, rest sourced from reference TRBV5-1 and TRBJ2-7, is KAGVTQTPRYLIKTRGQQVTLSCSPISGHRSVSWYQQTPGQGLQFLFEYFSETQRNKGNFPGRFSGRQFSNSRSEMNVSTLELGDSALYLCASSFPHSYEQYFGPGTRLTVT.

This clonotype was detected many times. The rearrangement joins TRBV2 to TRBJ1-6; no reliable D call. V was trimmed by 1 base and J by 6 bases, leaving 13 bases between them. Germline V lookup: CDR1 SNHLY, CDR2 FYNNEI. This CDR3 comprises 16 residues. The CDR3 nucleotides read TGTGCCAGCAGTGAAGACGAGGTACCCGGTAATTCACCCCTCCACTTT. This gives the protein CASSEDEVPGNSPLHF.

J is TRBJ2-6 and V is TRBV7-9, with D unclear. CDR3 length: 17 residues. V lost 11 bases and J lost 1, with 21 bases in between. Germline lookup yields CDR1 SEHNR and CDR2 FQNEAQ (reference sequence). The CDR3: CAHGETVNLSGANVLTF. The CDR3 DNA reads TGTGCCCATGGGGAAACAGTGAATCTATCTGGGGCCAACGTCCTGACTTTC.

This clonotype has ten or more counts. The chain combines TRBV5-1 with TRBJ2-3; TRBD1 matches at 8 bases. This CDR3 is built from 14 residues. The germline CDR1 and CDR2 sequences are SGHRS and YFSETQ. The V gene end was trimmed by 5 bases and the J gene end by 3 bases; junction bases not matched to a gene: 5. CDR3 sequence: CASRLGQGTDTQYF. In nucleotides, the CDR3 is TGCGCCAGCAGGCTTGGACAGGGTACAGATACGCAGTATTTT.

This clonotype has a count of ten or more. The genes are TRBV30 and TRBJ1-2; the match to TRBD1 covers 7 bases. The CDR3 is made up of 13 amino acids. The ends lost 0 bases at V and 9 bases at J; junction bases unmatched: 7. Germline CDR1 is GTSNPN and CDR2 is SVGIG (reference sequence). CDR3 loop: CAWSVQSTGSYTF. The DNA for the CDR3 is TGTGCCTGGAGTGTACAGTCGACAGGGAGCTACACCTTC.

A single count supports this clonotype. This is likely a read error, given that the CDR3 carries no conserved phenylalanine or tryptophan at its end. The J gene is TRBJ1-6, the V gene TRBV11-2, with D hard to call. V shed 4 bases and J shed 9 bases, with 10 bases lying between them. The CDR3 runs 13 residues. The germline V gene has CDR1 SGHAT and CDR2 FQNNGV. The DNA of the CDR3 is TGTGCCAGCAGCTCCCTGTTTGGTTCACCCCTCCACCTT. Translation gives CASSSLFGSPLHL.

V usage is TRBV20-1 and J usage is TRBJ1-1, with a tentative D call TRBD1 (5 bases). The CDR3 extends over 11 amino acids. Per germline, CDR1 DFQATT and CDR2 SNEGSKA (reference sequence). The V gene lost 3 bases and the J gene lost 7 bases, with 9 bases spanning the gap. The CDR3 is CSASIGGEAFF. The CDR3 DNA reads as TGCAGTGCTAGTATCGGGGGTGAAGCTTTCTTT.

The V call is TRBV6-2 or TRBV6-3, the J call TRBJ2-1; weak D call: TRBD2 (6 bases). V was cut by 8 bases and J by 4 bases, with 18 bases left in between. The CDR3 contains 15 residues. Germline V gene lookup returns CDR1 MNHEY and CDR2 SVGEGT. CDR3 DNA sequence: TGTGCCAGCGGTGCAGGGAGGTCGGGATACAATGAGCAGTTCTTC. It is translated as CASGAGRSGYNEQFF.

In its sample, this clonotype was seen many times. The chain carries TRBV20-1 and TRBJ1-1; D is unclear. The germline V gene has CDR1 DFQATT and CDR2 SNEGSKA (reference sequence). Trimming removed 3 bases at V and 10 bases at J, with 15 bases between. The CDR3 contains 12 residues. The CDR3 region has the DNA TGCAGTGCTAGCGGACTCCCGTTGGGAGCTTTCTTT. Protein sequence: CSASGLPLGAFF.

This clonotype was observed many times. The rearrangement uses TRBV7-2 and TRBJ2-5; 8 nucleotides match TRBD1. The CDR3 length is 14 residues. V shed 3 bases and J 4 bases; nucleotides not matched to a gene: 4. Germline assignment: CDR1 SGHTA and CDR2 FQGNSA. CDR3 region: CASSLQTGAETQYF. The CDR3 DNA follows: TGTGCCAGCAGCTTGCAGACAGGGGCAGAGACCCAGTACTTC. Drawing the rest from reference TRBV7-2 and TRBJ2-5, the complete variable domain is GAGVSQSPSNKVTEKGKDVELRCDPISGHTALYWYRQSLGQGLEFLIYFQGNSAPDKSGLPSDRFSAERTGGSVSTLTIQRTQQEDSAVYLCASSLQTGAETQYFGPGTRLLVL.

The table lists this clonotype with many counts. The CDR3 DNA sequence: TGTGCCAGCAGCTTAGATAACGGCGGGACCCAGTACTTC. It specifies CASSLDNGGTQYF. V is TRBV11-3 and J is TRBJ2-5, with unresolved D. V was cut by 0 bases and J by 7 bases, with 9 bases left in between. This CDR3 comprises 13 residues. Germline lookup yields CDR1 SGHNT and CDR2 YENEEA.

This clonotype has only a few counts. The chain recombines TRBV7-6 with TRBJ2-1; TRBD2 aligns across 9 bases. The CDR3 covers 16 residues. CDR1 is SGHVS, CDR2 FNYEAQ, per germline. After removal of 0 bases from V and 8 bases from J, the junction contained 8 bases not matched to a gene. The DNA of the CDR3 is TGTGCCAGCAGCTTAGCTCTTGCGGGAGGGGGAGATGAGCAGTTCTTC. Amino acids: CASSLALAGGGDEQFF.

V usage is TRBV15 and J usage is TRBJ2-1; TRBD2 matches at 7 bases. Germline lookup yields CDR1 LNHNV and CDR2 YYDKDF (reference sequence). V dropped 8 bases and J dropped 9; count of bases not matched to a gene: 16. The CDR3 loop spans 15 amino acids. The CDR3 DNA reads as TGTGCCACCGGTACGGGAGGTCTTTACGGAAGTGAGCAGTTCTTC. Protein product: CATGTGGLYGSEQFF.

In this sample, this clonotype turned up many times. The chain couples TRBV20-1 to TRBJ2-2; D not resolved. Trimming removed 3 bases from V and 0 bases from J, with 8 bases in between. The CDR3 sequence is 14 residues long. Germline loops: CDR1 DFQATT, CDR2 SNEGSKA (reference sequence). The CDR3 loop is CSASSQSNTGELFF. CDR3 bases: TGCAGTGCTAGTAGTCAGTCGAACACCGGGGAGCTGTTTTTT.

This clonotype was counted ten times or more. This sequence joins TRBV20-1 and TRBJ1-1; 8 bases match TRBD1. The CDR3 runs 14 residues. The germline V gene has CDR1 DFQATT and CDR2 SNEGSKA (reference sequence). The trim removed 1 base at V and 4 bases at J, leaving 5 bases unmatched. In nucleotides, the CDR3 is TGCAGTGCTAGAGCAGGGGGCAGTGTCACTGAAGCTTTCTTT. This sequence encodes CSARAGGSVTEAFF.

In this sample, this clonotype turned up a few times. The chain employs TRBV24-1 and TRBJ1-2, with 10 bases matching TRBD1. CDR1 KGHDR and CDR2 SFDVKD come from the germline V gene. Losses at the gene ends were 4 bases for V and 2 bases for J; bases not matched to a gene: 6. The CDR3 covers 16 residues. The DNA of the CDR3 is TGTGCCACCAGTGACCGCCGGGACAGGGGAAACTATGGCTACACCTTC. Amino acids: CATSDRRDRGNYGYTF.

Only a few counts were recorded for this clonotype. CDR3 amino acids: CSAAQGDGYTF. The CDR3 DNA follows: TGCAGTGCCGCGCAGGGGGACGGCTACACCTTC. This chain links TRBV20-1 with TRBJ1-2, with 7 bases identical to TRBD1. Looked up from germline, CDR1 is DFQATT and CDR2 is SNEGSKA (reference sequence). With V trimmed by 6 bases and J by 8 bases, 6 bases remained unmatched. The CDR3 extends over 11 amino acids.

Ten or more counts support this clonotype. The chain uses TRBV20-1 and TRBJ2-2; 8 bases are shared with TRBD2. The CDR3 spans 15 residues. Germline-derived CDR1 and CDR2 are DFQATT and SNEGSKA (reference sequence). V lost 6 bases and J lost 0; bases outside the gene matches: 6. DNA for the CDR3: TGCAGTGCGCGTAGCGGGAAAACGAACACCGGGGAGCTGTTTTTT. Its protein is CSARSGKTNTGELFF.

The chain has TRBV18 and TRBJ1-6, with D perhaps TRBD1 (6 bases). This CDR3 comprises 15 residues. The germline gives CDR1 KGHSH, CDR2 LQKENI. V was cut by 3 bases and J by 14 bases, with 20 bases left in between. The CDR3 sequence: CASSPRGQALGALHF. The CDR3, as DNA: TGTGCCAGCTCACCCCGGGGGCAGGCACTGGGGGCCCTCCACTTT.

This clonotype was counted many times. The genes are TRBV7-2 and TRBJ2-3; no clear D. Trimming removed 3 bases at V and 2 bases at J, with 3 bases between. CDR1 and CDR2 from the germline V gene are SGHTA and FQGNSA. CDR3 size: 12 residues. The CDR3: CASSFNTDTQYF. CDR3 DNA sequence: TGTGCCAGCAGCTTCAACACAGATACGCAGTATTTT.

The chain couples TRBV5-4 to TRBJ1-2, with D uncertain. Germline CDR1 reads SGHNT; CDR2 reads YYREEE (reference sequence). The CDR3 is 14 residues long. V lost 0 bases, J lost 6 bases, and 12 bases lay in between. CDR3 nucleotide sequence: TGTGCCAGCAGCTTGGTAGGGCCAGTCAATGGCTACACCTTC. This codes for CASSLVGPVNGYTF.